What follows are 29 T cell receptor beta chains derived from one specimen sequenced in a study of prognosis after radiotherapy for stage I lung cancer. Genomic DNA provided the template from which TCR beta CDR3 was amplified by two-round multiplex PCR. Primers (each specific to one TRBV or TRBJ gene) were used in first-round PCR. TCRdb fed the multiplex PCR reads into MiXCR, producing one record per CDR3 protein. Among roughly 30,000 distinct CDR3 sequences listed, 25% to 40% were seen once. The specimen was PBMCs, collected before or after stereotactic body radiation therapy (not recorded which). These receptor sequences come from a donor aged 50 or older with non-small cell lung cancer.

There are a few counts of this clonotype. The chain is built from TRBV6-1 and TRBJ2-6, with 12 bases matching TRBD2. In germline, CDR1 is MNHNS, CDR2 SASEGT. The CDR3 consists of 17 residues. V dropped 4 bases and J dropped 2; count of bases not matched to a gene: 3. The CDR3 DNA sequence: TGTGCCAGCAGTGGGACTAGCGGGACGGCTGGGGCCAACGTCCTGACTTTC. The encoded protein is CASSGTSGTAGANVLTF.

There are many counts of this clonotype. A much larger clone sits a single nucleotide away, making a read error possible. The V gene is TRBV20-1, the J gene TRBJ1-3, with D possibly being TRBD1 (5 bases). CDR1 and CDR2 (germline): DFQATT, SNEGSKA (reference sequence). V lost 6 bases and J 0 bases, leaving 12 bases between the germline ends. The length of the CDR3 is 14 residues. The CDR3 region is CSAVAGLSGNTIYF. The CDR3 DNA is TGCAGTGCGGTTGCAGGGCTCTCTGGAAACACCATATATTTT.

This clonotype was detected many times. J is TRBJ1-2 and V is TRBV5-4; TRBD1 might be the D (6 bases). Germline V gene lookup returns CDR1 SGHNT and CDR2 YYREEE (reference sequence). The CDR3 totals 13 residues. V lost 0 bases to trimming and J lost 4 bases, with 7 bases between them. The chain's CDR3 is CASSLDRVYGYTF. In DNA form, the CDR3 reads TGTGCCAGCAGCTTGGACAGGGTCTATGGCTACACCTTC.

This clonotype showed up many times. The chain joins TRBV9 to TRBJ2-7, with D perhaps given as TRBD1 or TRBD2 (5 bases each). Germline CDR1 and CDR2: SGDLS and YYNGEE. The CDR3 spans 14 residues. V lost 1 base and J 2 bases, leaving 10 bases between the germline ends. This CDR3 is CASSVTGTAYEQYF. As DNA, the CDR3 is TGTGCCAGCAGCGTAACCGGGACGGCCTACGAGCAGTACTTC.

This clonotype was seen once. V usage is TRBV19 and J usage is TRBJ1-2, with D uncertain. Germline values: CDR1 LNHDA, CDR2 SQIVND (reference sequence). Trimming removed 10 bases at V and 8 bases at J, with 23 bases between. This CDR3 region has 14 residues. The CDR3 here is CAIIPDRVGRGYTF. CDR3 in DNA: TGTGCCATTATTCCCGATAGGGTAGGCAGGGGCTACACCTTC.

The sample holds a few counts of this clonotype. This chain links TRBV2 with TRBJ1-2; D gene unclear. CDR3 length equals 14 residues. Trimming pared 7 bases from V and 4 bases from J, leaving 16 bases between. Germline assignment: CDR1 SNHLY and CDR2 FYNNEI. The CDR3 reads CASIERAEPYGYTF. The CDR3 coding sequence is TGTGCCAGCATAGAACGGGCGGAACCCTATGGCTACACCTTC.

This rearrangement joins TRBV12-3 or TRBV12-4 to TRBJ2-7, with D possibly matching TRBD2 (6 bases). The CDR3 runs to 15 residues. Trimming removed 6 bases from V and 4 bases from J, with 19 bases in between. This CDR3 is CASSSLGAGRYEQYF. DNA of the CDR3: TGTGCCAGCAGCTCCCTCGGGGCGGGGAGATACGAGCAGTACTTC.

The sample holds many counts of this clonotype. CDR3: CASSGDRGRSSGANVLTF. CDR3 nucleotide sequence: TGTGCCAGCAGCGGGGACAGGGGCCGCTCCTCTGGGGCCAACGTCCTGACTTTC. V gene TRBV9 combines with J gene TRBJ2-6, with 10 bases aligning to TRBD1. This CDR3 contains 18 residues. The germline gives CDR1 SGDLS, CDR2 YYNGEE. The trim removed 3 bases at V and 0 bases at J, leaving 6 bases unmatched.

The rearrangement uses TRBV11-1 and TRBJ1-5; D is possibly TRBD1 (5 bases). Germline lookup yields CDR1 SGHAT and CDR2 FQDESV (reference sequence). Between the trimmed V and J ends, which lost 1 base and 11 bases, there was a span of 12 bases. The CDR3 is 13 amino acids. CDR3 DNA sequence: TGTGCCAGCAGCTTAGATCAGGGCTTGGCCCAGCATTTT. This encodes CASSLDQGLAQHF.

V and J are TRBV7-9 and TRBJ2-3, with D possibly being TRBD2 (5 bases). Germline values: CDR1 SEHNR, CDR2 FQNEAQ (reference sequence). This CDR3 has 15 amino acids. Trimming left V 3 bases short and J 1 base short, with 11 bases between. The CDR3 loop is CASSFGMGGTDTQYF. CDR3 DNA: TGTGCCAGCAGCTTCGGAATGGGAGGCACAGATACGCAGTATTTT.

This clonotype was detected only once. The junction departs from the called germline gene at one end, perhaps through a read error. The CDR3 loop reads CASSYGFNSPLHF. The CDR3 DNA follows: TGTGCCAGCAGTTACGGATTCAATTCACCCCTTCACTTT. The V and J genes are TRBV6-2 or TRBV6-3 and TRBJ1-6, with D hard to call. The CDR3 is made up of 13 amino acids. Germline lookup yields CDR1 MNHEY and CDR2 SVGEGT.

A remark on this clonotype: A much larger clonotype is one base distant, so this may be a read error. The chain combines TRBV6-1 with TRBJ1-4; D remains ambiguous. Trimming cost V 8 bases and J 8 bases, with 15 bases left between them. The CDR3 covers 13 residues. Per germline, CDR1 MNHNS and CDR2 SASEGT. The CDR3: CASQREIWEKLFF. The CDR3 DNA follows: TGTGCCAGCCAACGGGAAATTTGGGAAAAACTGTTTTTT.

This clonotype was found many times. The chain combines TRBV5-5 with TRBJ2-3, with D perhaps matching TRBD1 (8 bases). Trimming took 4 bases from V and 7 from J, leaving 19 bases between them. CDR1 is SGHKS and CDR2 is YYEKEE in the germline V gene (reference sequence). The CDR3 length is 15 residues. The chain's CDR3 is CASSSGTGWRYTQYF. The CDR3 nucleotides are TGTGCCAGCAGCAGCGGGACAGGATGGAGATATACGCAGTATTTT.

This clonotype was seen only a few times. As DNA, the CDR3 is TGTGCCAGCAGTTTTTCGAGGGGAGGACGGGAGCAGTACTTC. As protein: CASSFSRGGREQYF. The chain carries TRBV28 and TRBJ2-7, with D possibly being TRBD2 (6 bases). The germline CDR1 and CDR2 sequences are MDHEN and SYDVKM. With 3 bases removed from V and 7 bases from J, the gap between germline ends came to 16 bases. The CDR3 is 14 residues long.

In its sample, this clonotype was seen many times. The chain links TRBV12-3 or TRBV12-4 to TRBJ1-2; D is unresolved. The germline V and J ends were trimmed by 6 bases and 8 bases, with 13 bases remaining between them. The CDR3 extends over 12 amino acids. CDR3 coding DNA: TGTGCCAGCAGACCAGCAGCAGGAGGCTACACCTTC. It translates to CASRPAAGGYTF.

This clonotype was observed at least ten times. The CDR3, as DNA: TGTGCCAGCAGTGACAGGGGAGGCGACTACAATGAGCAGTTCTTC. Translation: CASSDRGGDYNEQFF. The rearrangement uses TRBV6-1 and TRBJ2-1; D tentatively fits TRBD1 or TRBD2 (6 bases each). Looked up from germline, CDR1 is MNHNS and CDR2 is SASEGT. Deletions cut 3 bases from V and 3 bases from J, with 12 bases between. CDR3 size: 15 residues.

This clonotype showed up many times. V gene TRBV7-9 combines with J gene TRBJ1-2, with a weak D call TRBD1 (5 bases). Looked up from germline, CDR1 is SEHNR and CDR2 is FQNEAQ (reference sequence). V dropped 0 bases and J dropped 6 bases, with 14 bases sitting between them. This CDR3 comprises 15 residues. The CDR3 nucleotides are TGTGCCAGCAGCTTAGCCGTGACCCCAGGGAATGGCTACACCTTC. This gives the protein CASSLAVTPGNGYTF.

The V call is TRBV12-3 or TRBV12-4, the J call TRBJ2-2, with 7 bases aligning to TRBD2. This CDR3 has 13 residues. Unmatched junction bases numbered 5, after V lost 8 bases and J lost 5 bases. As DNA, the CDR3 is TGTGCCAGCTCCACAGCGGGGACCGGGGAGCTGTTTTTT. This translates into CASSTAGTGELFF.

The genes are TRBV18 and TRBJ2-1, with 16 bases fitting TRBD2. This CDR3 contains 18 residues. Germline V lookup: CDR1 KGHSH, CDR2 LQKENI. With V trimmed by 6 bases and J by 7 bases, 12 bases remained unmatched. The CDR3 DNA reads TGTGCCAGCTCCCCCCGGGGACTAGCGGGGGGGCTTAAGAATGAGCAGTTCTTC. Its translation is CASSPRGLAGGLKNEQFF.

Ten or more counts support this clonotype. J is TRBJ2-7 and V is TRBV6-5; D uncertain. From germline, CDR1 is MNHEY and CDR2 SVGAGI. Deletions cut 0 bases from V and 3 bases from J, with 12 bases between. The CDR3 is made up of 15 amino acids. Written as DNA, the CDR3 is TGTGCCAGCAGTTACTCGAGATATAGAGACTACGAGCAGTACTTC. This sequence encodes CASSYSRYRDYEQYF.

About this clonotype: A read error is possible here, since a much larger clone lies one base away. The chain combines TRBV20-1 with TRBJ1-1; D may be TRBD1 (6 bases). CDR1 and CDR2 from the germline V gene are DFQATT and SNEGSKA (reference sequence). This CDR3 comprises 16 residues. V was cut by 4 bases and J by 3 bases, with 21 bases left in between. CDR3 protein: CSATDRWRGWDTEAFF. The DNA of the CDR3 is TGCAGTGCTACAGACAGGTGGCGAGGGTGGGACACTGAAGCTTTCTTT.

Judged by abundance, this clonotype is large (0.1 to 1%). The genes are TRBV7-2 and TRBJ2-1; D possibly uses TRBD1 or TRBD2 (7 bases each). The CDR3 contains 16 residues. Germline loops: CDR1 SGHTA, CDR2 FQGNSA. The V and J ends lost 5 bases and 4 bases respectively, with 18 bases between them. The DNA of the CDR3 is TGTGCCAGCAGCCCAAAGGGAGGGGGCGCGTACAATGAGCAGTTCTTC. Amino acids: CASSPKGGGAYNEQFF.

This clonotype was seen at least ten times. The chain is built from TRBV5-1 and TRBJ2-5; the match to TRBD1 covers 9 bases. This CDR3 comprises 15 residues. Trimming took 4 bases from V and 0 from J; bases not matched to a gene: 4. Germline V lookup: CDR1 SGHRS, CDR2 YFSETQ. CDR3 DNA sequence: TGCGCCAGCAGCCATGGGGACAGGGACCAAGAGACCCAGTACTTC. It translates to CASSHGDRDQETQYF.

A remark on this clonotype: This likely came from a read error, as a far larger clone is one base away. The chain uses TRBV6-2 or TRBV6-3 and TRBJ2-5; 7 nucleotides agree with TRBD1. CDR1 and CDR2 (germline): MNHEY, SVGEGT. The CDR3 is 13 amino acids. DNA for the CDR3: TGTGCCAGCAGTCGGGACAGCCAAGATACCCAGTACTTC. Protein product: CASSRDSQDTQYF.

This clonotype was seen at least ten times. CDR3 sequence (DNA): TGTGCCAGCAGCCAAAGATCATCAGATACGCAGTATTTT. Its translation: CASSQRSSDTQYF. J is TRBJ2-3 and V is TRBV3-1; D call uncertain. V was cut by 2 bases and J by 4 bases, with 7 bases left in between. CDR3 length equals 13 residues. Per the germline V gene, CDR1 is LGHDT and CDR2 is YNNKEL (reference sequence).

A remark on this clonotype: One end of the junction does not line up with germline, which may come from a read error. This rearrangement joins TRBV20-1 to TRBJ2-2; 7 bases line up with TRBD1. Germline values: CDR1 DFQATT, CDR2 SNEGSKA (reference sequence). This CDR3 has 16 amino acids. The CDR3 coding sequence is TGCAGTGCTAGACCTGTCGGGACAGCCAACACCGTGGAGCCGTTTTTT. Protein product: CSARPVGTANTVEPFF.

This clonotype was observed at least ten times. The chain uses TRBV18 and TRBJ1-2; maybe TRBD1 (5 bases). The germline CDR1 and CDR2 sequences are KGHSH and LQKENI. Trimming left V 4 bases short and J 8 bases short, with 11 bases between. CDR3 length equals 12 residues. For the CDR3, the DNA is TGTGCCAGCTCACTGACAGCGGAAGGCTACACCTTC. Translated: CASSLTAEGYTF.

This clonotype showed up many times. The chain links TRBV6-8 to TRBJ1-1; the D is unclear. Trimming took 0 bases from V and 1 from J, leaving 12 bases between them. The CDR3 loop spans 16 amino acids. Germline V gives CDR1 MNHGY, CDR2 SAAAGT. CDR3 DNA: TGTGCCAGCAGTTACTCGATGCCAAATCCGAACACTGAAGCTTTCTTT. The encoded protein is CASSYSMPNPNTEAFF.

The sample holds one count of this clonotype. Mismatch with germline at one junction end may stem from a read error. This chain joins TRBV7-9 and TRBJ2-2, with D possibly being TRBD1 (6 bases). The CDR3 consists of 15 residues. Germline-derived CDR1 and CDR2 are SEHNR and FQNEAQ (reference sequence). In DNA, the CDR3 is TGTGCCAGCCGTCGTCCACAGGGTTCCCCCGGTGAGCTGTTTTTT. The encoded protein is CASRRPQGSPGELFF. Looking up the rest from reference TRBV7-9 and TRBJ2-2 gives the full variable domain: DTGVSQNPRHKITKRGQNVTFRCDPISEHNRLYWYRQTLGQGPEFLTYFQNEAQLEKSRLLSDRFSAERPKGSFSTLEIQRTEQGDSAMYLCASRRPQGSPGELFFGEGSRLTVL.